This T cell receptor (beta chain) was sequenced in a study of T-cell memory formation after mild COVID-19. Overall study: Across donors, TCR clusters were largely donor specific. General study results and limits: Memory sampled before infection contained some responding clones, suggesting cross-reactive memory joined. Contracting CD4+ clones lay largely in CM and EM, with CD8+ ones residing in EMRA.

This clonotype was seen more than once but under ten times. The target antigen is unknown. TCRdb reprocessed the 5' RACE reads via MiXCR and lists one record per CDR3 protein. In the table there are 250,000 to 400,000 distinct CDR3 sequences, roughly an eighth of which are singletons. Sequencing used PBMCs or a T cell subset sorted from them (not recorded which). The TCR was taken from a young man who had mild COVID-19 (a few samples of this study predate the infection). Cell type and time point are not known.

CDR3 in DNA: TGCGCCAGCAGCCAACCCCCCGGGCGGGGGAGCTCCTACGAGCAGTACTTC. It encodes CASSQPPGRGSSYEQYF. The V call is TRBV4-3, the J call TRBJ2-7; the match to TRBD2 covers 7 bases. V trimming: 2 bases; J trimming: 0 bases; junction bases outside the gene matches: 10. Germline CDR1 is LGHNA and CDR2 is YSLEER. This CDR3 has 17 residues.